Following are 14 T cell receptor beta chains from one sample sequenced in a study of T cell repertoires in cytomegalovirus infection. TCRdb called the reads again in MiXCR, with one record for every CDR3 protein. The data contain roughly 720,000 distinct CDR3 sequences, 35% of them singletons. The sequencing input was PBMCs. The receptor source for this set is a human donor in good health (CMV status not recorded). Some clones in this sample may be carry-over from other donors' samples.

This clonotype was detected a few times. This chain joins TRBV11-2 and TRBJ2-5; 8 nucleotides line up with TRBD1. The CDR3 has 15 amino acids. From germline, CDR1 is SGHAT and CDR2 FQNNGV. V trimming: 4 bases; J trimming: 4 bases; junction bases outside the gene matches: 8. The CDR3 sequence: CASSSTGGVGETQYF. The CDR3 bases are TGTGCCAGCAGCTCCACAGGGGGAGTAGGAGAGACCCAGTACTTC.

The CDR3 is CASRATPDRPTGELFF. For the CDR3, the DNA is TGTGCCAGCAGGGCGACCCCGGACAGGCCCACCGGGGAGCTGTTTTTT. The V and J genes are TRBV28 and TRBJ2-2, with 7 bases matching TRBD1. The germline gives CDR1 MDHEN, CDR2 SYDVKM. This CDR3 is built from 16 residues. After removal of 6 bases from V and 4 bases from J, the junction contained 11 bases not matched to a gene.

The CDR3 protein is CASSAGTSYSNQPQHF. The CDR3 nucleotides are TGTGCCAGCAGTGCCGGGACATCTTATAGCAATCAGCCCCAGCATTTT. V usage is TRBV6-2 or TRBV6-3 and J usage is TRBJ1-5; TRBD1 might be the D (6 bases). From germline, CDR1 is MNHEY and CDR2 SVGEGT. Trimming pared 5 bases from V and 0 bases from J, leaving 14 bases between. The CDR3 runs 16 residues.

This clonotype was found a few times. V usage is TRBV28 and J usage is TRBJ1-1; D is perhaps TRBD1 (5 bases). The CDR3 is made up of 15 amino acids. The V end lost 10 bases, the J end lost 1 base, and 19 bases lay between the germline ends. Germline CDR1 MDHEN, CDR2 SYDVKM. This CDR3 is CATFRLLGGNTEAFF. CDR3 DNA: TGTGCCACCTTTAGGTTGTTGGGGGGGAACACTGAAGCTTTCTTT.

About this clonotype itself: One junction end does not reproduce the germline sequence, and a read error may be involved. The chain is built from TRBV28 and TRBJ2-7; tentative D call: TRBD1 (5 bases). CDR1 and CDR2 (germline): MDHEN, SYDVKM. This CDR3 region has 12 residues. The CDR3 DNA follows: TGTGCCAGCAGTTTACCCGCAGGGCCCCGGTTCTTC. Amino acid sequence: CASSLPAGPRFF.

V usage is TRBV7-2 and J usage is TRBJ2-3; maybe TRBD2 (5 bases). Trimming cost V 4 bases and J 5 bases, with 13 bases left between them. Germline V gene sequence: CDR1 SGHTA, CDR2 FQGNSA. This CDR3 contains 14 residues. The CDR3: CASSSTIAGDTQYF. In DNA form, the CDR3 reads TGTGCCAGCAGCTCCACCATTGCGGGAGATACGCAGTATTTT.

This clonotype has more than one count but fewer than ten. Here the CDR3 reads CASSGIQGSGKETQYF. The CDR3 DNA is TGTGCCAGCAGCGGAATTCAAGGGAGCGGGAAAGAGACCCAGTACTTC. V and J are TRBV6-6 and TRBJ2-5; 7 bases are shared with TRBD2. The ends lost 6 bases at V and 3 bases at J; junction bases unmatched: 13. Germline CDR1 reads MNHNY; CDR2 reads SVGAGI (reference sequence). The CDR3 covers 16 residues.

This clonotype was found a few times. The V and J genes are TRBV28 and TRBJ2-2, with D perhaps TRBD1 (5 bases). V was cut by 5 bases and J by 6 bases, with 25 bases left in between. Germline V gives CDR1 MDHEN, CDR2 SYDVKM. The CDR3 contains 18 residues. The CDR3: CASSLPPSLTVTAGELFF. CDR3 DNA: TGTGCCAGCAGTCTTCCTCCGTCCCTGACAGTGACGGCCGGGGAGCTGTTTTTT.

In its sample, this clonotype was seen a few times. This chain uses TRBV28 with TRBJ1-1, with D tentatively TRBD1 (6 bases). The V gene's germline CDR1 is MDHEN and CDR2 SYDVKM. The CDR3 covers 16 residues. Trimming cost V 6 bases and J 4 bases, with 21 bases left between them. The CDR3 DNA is TGTGCCAGCAGAGTCAGAGGGGGAAGTGGCGGCACTGAAGCTTTCTTT. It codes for CASRVRGGSGGTEAFF.

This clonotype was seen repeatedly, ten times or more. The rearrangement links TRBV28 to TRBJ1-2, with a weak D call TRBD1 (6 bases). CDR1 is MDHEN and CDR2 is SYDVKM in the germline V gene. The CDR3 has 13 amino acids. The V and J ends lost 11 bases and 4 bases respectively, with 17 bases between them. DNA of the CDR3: TGTGCCCTCGGGCGGGGGCAGGGCTATGGCTACACCTTC. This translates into CALGRGQGYGYTF.

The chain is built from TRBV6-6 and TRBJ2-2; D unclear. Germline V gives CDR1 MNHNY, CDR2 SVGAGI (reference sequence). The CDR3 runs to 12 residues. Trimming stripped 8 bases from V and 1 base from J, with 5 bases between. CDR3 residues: CASPRNTGELFF. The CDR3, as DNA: TGTGCCAGCCCCCGGAACACCGGGGAGCTGTTTTTT.

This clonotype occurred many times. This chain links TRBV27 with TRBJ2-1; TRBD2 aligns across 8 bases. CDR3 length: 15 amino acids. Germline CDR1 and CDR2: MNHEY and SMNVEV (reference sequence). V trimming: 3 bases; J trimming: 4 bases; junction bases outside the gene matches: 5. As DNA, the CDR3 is TGTGCCAGCAGTTTGGACGGGAGGGAATACAATGAGCAGTTCTTC. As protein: CASSLDGREYNEQFF.

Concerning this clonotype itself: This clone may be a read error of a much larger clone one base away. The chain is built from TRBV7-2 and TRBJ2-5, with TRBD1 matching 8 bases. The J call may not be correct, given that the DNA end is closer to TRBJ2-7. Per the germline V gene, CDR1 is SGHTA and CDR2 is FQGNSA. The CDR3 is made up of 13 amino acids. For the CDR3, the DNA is TGTGCCAGCAGCCCGGACAGGGCCTGCGAGCAGTACTTC. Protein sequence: CASSPDRACEQYF.

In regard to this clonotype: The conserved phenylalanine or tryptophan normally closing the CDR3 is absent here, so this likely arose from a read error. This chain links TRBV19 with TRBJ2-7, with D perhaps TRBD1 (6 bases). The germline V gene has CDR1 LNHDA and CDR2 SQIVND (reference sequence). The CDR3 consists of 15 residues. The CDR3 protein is CAISSPAGVSYDQYL. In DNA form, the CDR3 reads TGTGCCATTAGTAGCCCGGCAGGGGTCTCCTACGATCAGTACTTA.